This T cell receptor beta chain was found in a study of blood T cell repertoires in COVID-19. Overall study: Italy, Spain and the United States were the sources of the convalescent and acute COVID-19 samples. From T cells, B-cell-depleted T cells, or PBMCs came the material, which was cDNA or gDNA.

The V and J ends lost 1 base and 6 bases respectively, with 7 bases between them. CDR3 size: 13 residues. In germline, CDR1 is SEHNR, CDR2 FQNEAQ (reference sequence). The table came from immunoSEQ multiplex PCR; TCRdb's copy has only in-frame clones and leaves some out. This sample has approximately 200,000 clones, with approximately 90% found just once. The receptor was isolated from a man aged 25 to 40 with acute or convalescent COVID-19. What was sequenced was peripheral blood. The chain has TRBV7-9 and TRBJ2-1, with D possibly matching TRBD2 (6 bases). The CDR3 DNA is TGTGCCAGCAGCTTAGGGGGGGTCAATGAGCAGTTCTTC. Protein product: CASSLGGVNEQFF.